This is a list of T cell receptor beta chains from one sample in a study of cytomegalovirus exposure and HLA in healthy donors. Sequenced by immunoSEQ multiplex PCR; TCRdb stores in-frame clones only, minus some. This sample's clone table lists tens of thousands of clones. The sample consisted of PBMCs. All receptors derive from a female donor in good health and CMV-seronegative. The CDR3 runs from the conserved cysteine through the conserved F or W. A D gene is named only where the DNA matches it firmly.

>TRBJ1-2|TRBV6-5|TRBD1
TGTGCCAGCAGTTACCGCCGGGACAGTTATGGCTACACCTTC
CASSYRRDSYGYTF
>TRBJ1-5|TRBV18|.
TGTGCCAGCTCACCCGGCGCGGGGTGGGATCAGCCCCAGCATTTT
CASSPGAGWDQPQHF
>TRBJ1-2|TRBV28|.
TGTGCCAGTAGCCTACTCCCTGTTGGCTACACCTTC
CASSLLPVGYTF
>TRBJ1-3|TRBV30|TRBD1
TGTGCCTCCACGGGGACAGGGGGCTTATTCTCTGGAAACACCATATATTTT
CASTGTGGLFSGNTIYF
>TRBJ2-1|TRBV13|.
TGTGCCAGCAGCCGGGGCAGGGGAGGGTACAATGAGCAGTTCTTC
CASSRGRGGYNEQFF
>TRBJ1-6|TRBV27|TRBD1
TGTGCCAGCAGTTTACCCGACAGGGCGACCCTCCACTTT
CASSLPDRATLHF
>TRBJ1-1|TRBV7-2|.
TGTGCCAGCAGCCAGGGAGGGACTGAAGCTTTCTTT
CASSQGGTEAFF
>TRBJ1-1|TRBV5-1|.
TGCGCCAGCAGCTTGGGTTCGCAAAACCGGGAAGCTTTCTTT
CASSLGSQNREAFF
>TRBJ2-5|TRBV6-1|TRBD2
TGTGCCAGCAGTGCTAGCGGGGCCCTTGGAGAGACCCAGTACTTC
CASSASGALGETQYF
>TRBJ2-2|TRBV4-1|TRBD1
TGCGCCAGCAGCCTCTCCCCCCCGGGACAGGGGGGCTCCGGGGAGCTGTTTTTT
CASSLSPPGQGGSGELFF
>TRBJ2-7|TRBV15|.
TGTGCCACCAGCGGGACTGACACAACCTACGAGCAGTACTTC
CATSGTDTTYEQYF
>TRBJ2-1|TRBV18|.
TGTGCCAGCTCACTAAATTACAATGAGCAGTTCTTC
CASSLNYNEQFF